The T cell receptor (beta chain) under discussion was sequenced for a study of CD8+CD57+ T cells in acquired aplastic anemia. Overall study context: Quantities of DNA derived from sorted CD4+ and CD8+ cells averaged 3.2 ug. Whole-study findings and limits: Patients and controls were found to share more than 25 CD8+ CDR3 sequences.

Patients who underwent sequencing had shown CD8+CD57+ cell expansion by flow cytometry. Severe acquired aplastic anemia was the diagnosis recorded for all patients. This clonotype was seen at least ten times. Its antigen is still unknown. The CDR3 consists of 10 residues. The germline gives CDR1 SQVTM, CDR2 ANQGSEA. V lost 4 bases and J 6 bases, leaving 6 bases between the germline ends. According to the study, genomic DNA was the template for TCR beta VDJ and CDR3 profiling. MiXCR, run by TCRdb on the reads, gives a single entry per CDR3 protein. The table includes 450,000 to 550,000 distinct CDR3 sequences, roughly a third detected once.

V is TRBV29-1 and J is TRBJ1-2; the D gene is possibly TRBD1 (6 bases). Sequenced: sorted CD4+, CD8+, or CD8+CD57+ T cells (not recorded which) from PBMCs. The TCR was taken from a human donor with aplastic anemia. The CDR3 reads CSVAGDGYTF. The CDR3 DNA follows: TGCAGCGTTGCAGGGGATGGCTACACCTTC.